The 17 T cell receptor beta chains below were found in one sample sequenced in a study of T-cell memory formation after mild COVID-19. Using its own MiXCR run on the 5' RACE reads, TCRdb lists one record per CDR3 protein. The sample carries over 250,000 distinct CDR3 sequences, around a sixth recorded once. Sequenced material: PBMCs or a T cell subset sorted from them (not recorded which). The receptors derive from a young man who had mild COVID-19 (a few samples of this study predate the infection). Cell type and time point are not known.

The rearrangement joins TRBV18 to TRBJ1-2, with 8 bases lining up with TRBD1. The CDR3 length is 16 residues. V gave up 1 base and J gave up 5 bases; unmatched junction bases: 9. In germline, CDR1 is KGHSH, CDR2 LQKENI. The CDR3 DNA follows: TGTGCCAGCTCACCACAAAGCGGGACAGGACAATATGGCTACACCTTC. Translating it yields CASSPQSGTGQYGYTF.

This clonotype appeared many times. V usage is TRBV12-3 or TRBV12-4 and J usage is TRBJ1-1; D is unclear. CDR3 length equals 14 residues. V lost 7 bases and J 2 bases, leaving 14 bases between the germline ends. The DNA for the CDR3 is TGTGCCAGCACTGTCGGGCTGACAAACACTGAAGCTTTCTTT. Translation: CASTVGLTNTEAFF.

This clonotype was detected only a few times. V and J are TRBV7-2 and TRBJ2-1; D is perhaps TRBD2 (6 bases). Germline V gene lookup returns CDR1 SGHTA and CDR2 FQGNSA. Deletions cut 5 bases from V and 9 bases from J, with 11 bases between. The CDR3 has 12 residues. The CDR3 coding sequence is TGTGCCAGCAGCGTGACGGAGGGTGAGCAGTTCTTC. This sequence encodes CASSVTEGEQFF.

J is TRBJ2-1 and V is TRBV4-3, with 8 bases lining up with TRBD2. The J segment lost 3 bases and the V segment lost 0 bases, leaving 4 bases of the junction unmatched. Looked up from germline, CDR1 is LGHNA and CDR2 is YSLEER. The CDR3 runs to 16 residues. The CDR3, as DNA: TGCGCCAGCAGCCAAGACTCGCTAGCGGGCTACAATGAGCAGTTCTTC. Amino acids: CASSQDSLAGYNEQFF.

This clonotype was found a few times. The chain couples TRBV12-3 or TRBV12-4 to TRBJ2-3; TRBD2 matches 9 bases. The CDR3 is made up of 14 amino acids. V lost 8 bases to trimming and J lost 6 bases; unmatched junction nucleotides: 9. Here the CDR3 reads CASRWGTSGDTQYF. In nucleotides, the CDR3 is TGTGCCAGCCGGTGGGGCACTAGCGGGGATACGCAGTATTTT.

This clonotype was counted a few times. The rearrangement links TRBV19 to TRBJ1-1; the D is unclear. V was shortened by 6 bases and J by 2 bases, with 10 bases between the two germline ends. The CDR3 length is 13 residues. Germline assignment: CDR1 LNHDA and CDR2 SQIVND (reference sequence). CDR3 sequence reads: CASRSATNTEAFF. The CDR3 DNA reads as TGTGCCAGTAGATCTGCCACCAACACTGAAGCTTTCTTT.

The V and J genes are TRBV3-1 and TRBJ2-1; TRBD2 is a possible D gene (5 bases). The CDR3 sequence is 12 residues long. Trimming removed 7 bases at V and 6 bases at J, with 10 bases between. Germline V gives CDR1 LGHDT, CDR2 YNNKEL (reference sequence). DNA for the CDR3: TGTGCCAGCACCCGGGAAAGCAATGAGCAGTTCTTC. Protein: CASTRESNEQFF.

There are a few counts of this clonotype. The chain links TRBV5-1 to TRBJ1-5; no reliable D call. V was pared by 0 bases and J by 7 bases, with 11 bases between. CDR1 and CDR2 (germline): SGHRS, YFSETQ. CDR3 length: 14 residues. The CDR3 region is CASSLGADLQPQHF. CDR3 DNA: TGCGCCAGCAGCTTGGGGGCAGATTTGCAGCCCCAGCATTTT.

In this sample, this clonotype turned up many times. The chain joins TRBV27 to TRBJ2-3, with 9 positions matching TRBD2. V lost 6 bases to trimming and J lost 1 base; unmatched junction nucleotides: 5. Germline V CDR1 and CDR2: MNHEY, SMNVEV (reference sequence). The CDR3 contains 15 residues. The CDR3 sequence is CASRKAGGGTDTQYF. Written as DNA, the CDR3 is TGTGCCAGCAGAAAAGCGGGGGGAGGCACAGATACGCAGTATTTT.

In its sample, this clonotype was seen a few times. The germline gene is not matched at one end of the junction; a read error may be the cause. The chain recombines TRBV7-7 with TRBJ2-3; TRBD2 aligns across 12 bases. The CDR3 is made up of 16 amino acids. Germline CDR1 reads SSHAT; CDR2 reads FNYEAQ (reference sequence). The CDR3 DNA follows: TGTGCTAGCAGCTCCGGACTAGCGGGGTTCACAGATACGCAGTATTTT. Amino acids: CASSSGLAGFTDTQYF.

This clonotype was seen a handful of times. The gene calls are TRBV4-2 and TRBJ2-5, with D perhaps TRBD2 (6 bases). This CDR3 has 15 amino acids. The V gene's germline CDR1 is LGHNA and CDR2 YNFKEQ. The germline V and J ends were trimmed by 0 bases and 5 bases, with 13 bases remaining between them. CDR3: CASSQDQMSGETQYF. For the CDR3, the DNA is TGTGCCAGCAGCCAAGATCAAATGAGCGGGGAGACCCAGTACTTC.

This clonotype was seen a few times. The chain links TRBV30 to TRBJ2-7; D tentatively reads TRBD1 or TRBD2 (5 bases each). The CDR3 covers 13 residues. The germline V gene has CDR1 GTSNPN and CDR2 SVGIG (reference sequence). V shed 4 bases and J shed 3 bases, with 13 bases lying between them. The DNA for the CDR3 is TGTGCCTGGACGAGGGACGCTTTCTACGAGCAGTACTTC. This codes for CAWTRDAFYEQYF.

The rearrangement uses TRBV3-1 and TRBJ1-4; 7 bases line up with TRBD1. There are 18 residues in the CDR3. Germline trimming cut 1 base from V and 6 bases from J; bases unmatched to any gene: 14. Germline loops: CDR1 LGHDT, CDR2 YNNKEL (reference sequence). CDR3 loop: CASSQGMTTAGGYEKLFF. The CDR3 DNA reads TGTGCCAGCAGCCAAGGGATGACTACGGCAGGGGGATATGAAAAACTGTTTTTT. Together with reference TRBV3-1 and TRBJ1-4, the CDR3 gives the full variable domain: DTAVSQTPKYLVTQMGNDKSIKCEQNLGHDTMYWYKQDSKKFLKIMFSYNNKELIINETVPNRFSPKSPDKAHLNLHINSLELGDSAVYFCASSQGMTTAGGYEKLFFGSGTQLSVL.

This clonotype was counted only a few times. The gene calls are TRBV27 and TRBJ1-4; 9 nucleotides line up with TRBD1. The CDR3 runs to 14 residues. The germline V gene has CDR1 MNHEY and CDR2 SMNVEV (reference sequence). Trimming at V came to 8 bases and at J to 7 bases, leaving 8 bases not matched to a gene. CDR3 nucleotide sequence: TGTGCCAGCGGCCCCCTGACAGGGGGTGAAAAACTGTTTTTT. It codes for CASGPLTGGEKLFF.

This chain uses TRBV5-1 with TRBJ2-2; D is uncertain. This CDR3 comprises 16 residues. Trimming pared 7 bases from V and 0 bases from J, leaving 16 bases between. The germline V gene encodes CDR1 SGHRS and CDR2 YFSETQ. The CDR3 here is CASGERGIANTGELFF. In nucleotides, the CDR3 is TGCGCCAGCGGAGAGCGAGGAATCGCGAACACCGGGGAGCTGTTTTTT.

This clonotype was recorded at least ten times. This rearrangement joins TRBV6-5 to TRBJ2-4; 9 bases agree with TRBD1. The germline V gene has CDR1 MNHEY and CDR2 SVGAGI. This CDR3 is built from 16 residues. V shed 6 bases, J shed 6 bases, and the junction held 12 bases outside the gene matches. As DNA, the CDR3 is TGTGCCAGCAGGCCTGCAGGACAGGGGCCAGGAAACATTCAGTACTTC. Protein product: CASRPAGQGPGNIQYF.

This clonotype was recorded a few times. V and J are TRBV7-9 and TRBJ1-1; weak D call: TRBD1 (6 bases). Germline values: CDR1 SEHNR, CDR2 FQNEAQ (reference sequence). The CDR3 loop spans 15 amino acids. The V end lost 4 bases, the J end lost 3 bases, and 15 bases lay between the germline ends. The CDR3 region has the DNA TGTGCCAGCAGCTCAATGGACAGAACCTACACTGAAGCTTTCTTT. This translates into CASSSMDRTYTEAFF.